This TCR beta chain was sequenced for a study of T-cell reconstitution after alpha-beta-depleted transplantation in children. Ten or more counts support this clonotype. Preparation of the TCRbeta library was carried out with unique molecular identifiers. From the PCR reads, TCRdb called clonotypes with MiXCR, one entry per CDR3 protein. This sample yields over 70,000 distinct CDR3 sequences, of which roughly 7.7% are seen a single time; 6.9% belongs to the top ten. This CDR3 comprises 14 residues. V dropped 0 bases and J dropped 3; count of bases not matched to a gene: 3. Looked up from germline, CDR1 is DFQATT and CDR2 is SNEGSKA (reference sequence).

This specimen was PBMCs from the stem cell graft donor, taken from the stem cell graft. This sequence was found in a human donor who donated a stem cell graft to a child with congenital amegakaryocytic thrombocytopenia. V is TRBV20-1 and J is TRBJ2-5; 8 bases align to TRBD1. CDR3 sequence reads: CSAREWTGKETQYF. For the CDR3, the DNA is TGCAGTGCTAGAGAATGGACAGGGAAAGAGACCCAGTACTTC.